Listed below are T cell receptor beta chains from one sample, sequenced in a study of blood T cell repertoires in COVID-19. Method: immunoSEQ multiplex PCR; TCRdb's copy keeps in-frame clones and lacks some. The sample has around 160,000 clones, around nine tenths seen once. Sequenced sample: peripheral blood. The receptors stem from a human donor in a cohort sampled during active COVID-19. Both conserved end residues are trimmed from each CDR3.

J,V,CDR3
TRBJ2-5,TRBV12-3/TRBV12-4,ASSRGFRETQY
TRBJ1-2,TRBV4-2,ASSEERDLGGYT
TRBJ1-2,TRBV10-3,AISFGDTDYGYT
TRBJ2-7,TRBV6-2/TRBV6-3,ASSYLPGTGNYEQY
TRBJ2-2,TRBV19,ATPSPTANTGELF
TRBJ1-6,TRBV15,ATSREQGDSPLH
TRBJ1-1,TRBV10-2,ASSANLNTEAF
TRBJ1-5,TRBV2,ASSERGLGNQPQH
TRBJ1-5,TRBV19,ASSYRDSSNQPQH
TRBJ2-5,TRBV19,ASSIPGLNQETQY
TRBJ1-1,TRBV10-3,AISEPGTGGRWAF
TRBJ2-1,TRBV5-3,ARSLGLAGGLPGEQF
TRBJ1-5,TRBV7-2,ASSLASRPRRQPQH
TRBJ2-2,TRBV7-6,ASSLVAGEGTGELF
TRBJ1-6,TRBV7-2,ASSPQDRGGSPLH
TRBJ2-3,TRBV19,ASSSSGTPYTDTQY